The rows below give T cell receptor beta chains drawn from one sample of a study of blood T cell repertoires in COVID-19. Sequenced by immunoSEQ multiplex PCR; TCRdb stores in-frame clones only, minus some. The profile shows around 290,000 clones, nearly 90% of them singletons. Sequencing was performed on PBMCs or T cells enriched from blood (not recorded which). The receptor source for this set is a woman aged 25 to 39 who had recovered from COVID-19. The CDR3 runs from the conserved cysteine through the conserved F or W. D genes are given only for firm matches. Only some rows state a clone size, as once, few, many or a class for expanded clones.

NA,TRBJ2-2,TRBV19,TRBD2,TGTGCCAGTAGTATTATACTAGCGGGGCAAACCGGGGAGCTGTTTTTT,CASSIILAGQTGELFF
NA,TRBJ2-1,TRBV7-2,TRBD1,TGTGCCAGCAGCCCAAGGGACAGGCTGTTCTTC,CASSPRDRLFF
once,TRBJ1-2,TRBV7-9,NA,TGTGCCAGCAGCTTATCCCTCCCGCTCGATCAGAACTATGGCTACACCTTC,CASSLSLPLDQNYGYTF
NA,TRBJ1-1,TRBV19,NA,TGTGCCAGTAGTCTTGGGGGGTTGAACACTGAAGCTTTCTTT,CASSLGGLNTEAFF
NA,TRBJ2-1,TRBV12-3/TRBV12-4,NA,TGTGCCAGCAGTACTTCATACAATGAGCAGTTCTTC,CASSTSYNEQFF
NA,TRBJ2-7,TRBV7-9,NA,TGTGCCAGCAGCTTAGCGGGGGGAACCTACGAGCAGTACTTC,CASSLAGGTYEQYF
NA,TRBJ2-1,TRBV6-5,NA,TGTGCCAGCAGTTACAGGGGCAGCTCCTACAATGAGCAGTTCTTC,CASSYRGSSYNEQFF
NA,TRBJ1-5,TRBV18,NA,TGTGCCAGCTCACCACATACAGGGTTCGATCAGCCCCAGCATTTT,CASSPHTGFDQPQHF
NA,TRBJ1-3,TRBV30,NA,TGTGCCTGGACTCCAGGTACCTTCTCTGGAAACACCATATATTTT,CAWTPGTFSGNTIYF
NA,TRBJ2-2,TRBV14,NA,TGTGCCAGCAGCCAATCACCCCGCTATATCCCCGGGGAGCTGTTTTTT,CASSQSPRYIPGELFF
NA,TRBJ1-5,TRBV19,TRBD1,TGTGCCAGTAGTAAACCTGAGGGGGCGAGCAATCAGCCCCAGCATTTT,CASSKPEGASNQPQHF
NA,TRBJ2-2,TRBV7-3,NA,TGTGCCAGCAGCTTAACTAGAAACACCGGGGAGCTGTTTTTT,CASSLTRNTGELFF
NA,TRBJ2-7,TRBV7-9,TRBD2,TGTGCCAGCAGCTTAGGGGCGGGGGACGAGCAGTACTTC,CASSLGAGDEQYF
few,TRBJ2-2,TRBV30,NA,TGTGCCTGGAGTGTAGTCTTCGGGTGGGGCGACCCCGGGGAGCTGTTTTTT,CAWSVVFGWGDPGELFF
NA,TRBJ1-4,TRBV5-4,NA,TGTGCCAGCAGCTTGTTTGGAACGGAGGAGGAAAAACTGTTTTTT,CASSLFGTEEEKLFF
once,TRBJ2-4,TRBV11-2,TRBD1,TGTGCCAGCAGCTTAGGCCCCGGACAGGGGAAAAACATTCAGTACTTC,CASSLGPGQGKNIQYF
NA,TRBJ1-1,TRBV19,NA,TGTGCCAGTATCCAGGGAGGTAACGCTGAAGCTTTCTTT,CASIQGGNAEAFF
NA,TRBJ2-5,TRBV2,NA,TGTGCCAGCAGTATCCTAGAGCAAGAGACCCAGTACTTC,CASSILEQETQYF
once,TRBJ2-5,TRBV4-2,TRBD2,TGTGCCAGCAGCCAACCCGGGACTAGCGAAGAGACCCAGTACTTC,CASSQPGTSEETQYF
NA,TRBJ2-7,TRBV28,NA,TGTGCCAGCAGTCTGGGGGGGGCGAGCTCCTACGAGCAGTACTTC,CASSLGGASSYEQYF
NA,TRBJ2-7,TRBV27,TRBD2,TGTGCCAGCAGTTTATTGGGGACTAGCGTGCAGTACTTC,CASSLLGTSVQYF
NA,TRBJ2-3,TRBV7-9,TRBD2,TGTGCCAGCAGGCACCCTGGCGGGAGACGCACAGATACGCAGTATTTT,CASRHPGGRRTDTQYF
NA,TRBJ2-7,TRBV10-2,NA,TGCGCCAGCGGACCCAGGGATTACGAGCAGTACTTC,CASGPRDYEQYF
NA,TRBJ2-3,TRBV21-1,NA,TGTGCCAGCAGCCTCCCCCGCTCAGGGACAGATACGCAGTATTTT,CASSLPRSGTDTQYF
NA,TRBJ1-5,TRBV11-3,NA,TGTGCCAGCAGCTTAGGAGATAGCAATCAGCCCCAGCATTTT,CASSLGDSNQPQHF
NA,TRBJ1-2,TRBV27,TRBD1,TGTGCCAGCACTCAAGGAACAGGGGGCGCCTACACCTTC,CASTQGTGGAYTF
NA,TRBJ2-7,TRBV5-1,NA,TGCGCCAGCAGCTTGGTCACGAGAGATAACTACGAGCAGTACTTC,CASSLVTRDNYEQYF
NA,TRBJ2-1,TRBV19,NA,TGTGCCACCCGCGGCCGGGAGCGCTCCTACAATGAGCAGTTCTTC,CATRGRERSYNEQFF
NA,TRBJ2-3,TRBV4-2,TRBD2,TGTGCCAGCAGCCAAGAGACGGGAGGGCCGACAGATACGCAGTATTTT,CASSQETGGPTDTQYF
once,TRBJ1-4,TRBV5-4,TRBD1,TGTGCCAGCAGCACCTTGACAGGGGAGGGTGAAAAACTGTTTTTT,CASSTLTGEGEKLFF
NA,TRBJ1-5,TRBV28,NA,TGTGCCAGCGAGGCGGGGGGTAGCAATCAGCCCCAGCATTTT,CASEAGGSNQPQHF
few,TRBJ2-6,TRBV10-3,TRBD2,TGTGCCATCAAGGCCGGGAGGGCTTCTGGGGCCAACGTCCTGACTTTC,CAIKAGRASGANVLTF
NA,TRBJ1-2,TRBV7-9,NA,TGTGCCAGCAGTTCCGAGTATAAAAACTATGGCTACACCTTC,CASSSEYKNYGYTF